This passage covers 13 T cell receptor beta chains from one sample sequenced in a study of blood T cell repertoires in COVID-19. TCRdb keeps only in-frame clones here, not all; method: immunoSEQ multiplex PCR. The sample carries roughly 150,000 clones, roughly 80% recorded once. Material: PBMCs or T cells enriched from blood (not recorded which). The receptors were gathered from a woman in her forties or fifties who had recovered from COVID-19.

The chain carries TRBV11-3 and TRBJ2-2, with TRBD1 identical over 8 bases. The CDR3 has 16 residues. Germline CDR1 and CDR2: SGHNT and YENEEA. The V segment lost 2 bases and the J segment 4 bases; nucleotides outside the gene matches: 6. DNA of the CDR3: TGTGCCAGCAGCTTATTTCAGGGGGCTTCCACCGGGGAGCTGTTTTTT. This sequence encodes CASSLFQGASTGELFF.

There are a few counts of this clone. The V call is TRBV5-1, the J call TRBJ1-3; D possibly corresponds to TRBD1 (6 bases). The CDR3 is 15 amino acids. The ends were cut back, 5 bases at V and 0 bases at J, with 12 bases in the middle. The germline V gene has CDR1 SGHRS and CDR2 YFSETQ. CDR3 amino acids: CASSRQAHSGNTIYF. The CDR3 nucleotides are TGCGCCAGCAGTCGACAGGCCCACTCTGGAAACACCATATATTTT.

The rearrangement joins TRBV12-3 or TRBV12-4 to TRBJ1-2; TRBD1 matches 9 bases. This CDR3 is 13 amino acids long. V dropped 10 bases and J dropped 4; count of bases not matched to a gene: 7. The CDR3 is CAIRDRAGYGYTF. CDR3 bases: TGTGCCATCCGGGACAGGGCGGGCTATGGCTACACCTTC.

The table lists this clone with a few counts. The genes are TRBV2 and TRBJ2-7; TRBD1 might be the D (5 bases). The germline V gene has CDR1 SNHLY and CDR2 FYNNEI. Deletions cut 10 bases from V and 2 bases from J, with 21 bases between. The CDR3 sequence is 15 residues long. Here the CDR3 reads CAIWWATADTYEQYV. For the CDR3, the DNA is TGTGCCATCTGGTGGGCGACAGCAGACACCTACGAGCAGTACGTC.

This sequence joins TRBV29-1 and TRBJ2-7, with D perhaps matching TRBD2 (5 bases). CDR3 length: 12 residues. In germline, CDR1 is SQVTM, CDR2 ANQGSEA. V was shortened by 6 bases and J by 7 bases, with 16 bases between the two germline ends. The CDR3 protein is CSVPRTFWEQYV. CDR3 sequence (DNA): TGCAGCGTACCCCGGACTTTTTGGGAGCAGTACGTC.

This clone was detected a few times. Written as DNA, the CDR3 is TGCGCCAGCAGCCAAGATTCGGTGCGAGGCTACACCTTC. Protein sequence: CASSQDSVRGYTF. J is TRBJ1-2 and V is TRBV4-1, with no clear D. CDR3 length: 13 amino acids. Germline V gene sequence: CDR1 MGHRA, CDR2 YSYEKL. The V and J ends lost 0 bases and 8 bases respectively, with 10 bases between them.

In this sample, this clone turned up once. The sample has other DNA sequences that encode this CDR3 too. The rearrangement joins TRBV7-9 to TRBJ2-2; TRBD1 matches 8 bases. The trim removed 4 bases at V and 6 bases at J, leaving 1 base unmatched. CDR1 SEHNR and CDR2 FQNEAQ come from the germline V gene (reference sequence). There are 13 residues in the CDR3. CDR3 residues: CASSSTGAGELFF. CDR3 sequence (DNA): TGTGCCAGCAGCTCGACAGGGGCCGGGGAGCTGTTTTTT.

The V call is TRBV7-9, the J call TRBJ1-2, with D possibly being TRBD1 (6 bases). Per germline, CDR1 SEHNR and CDR2 FQNEAQ (reference sequence). The CDR3 loop spans 16 amino acids. Trimming stripped 4 bases from V and 2 bases from J, with 17 bases between. This CDR3 reads CASSYPQGGSNYGYTF. The DNA of the CDR3 is TGTGCCAGCAGCTATCCACAGGGAGGGTCCAACTATGGCTACACCTTC.

This clone occurred a few times. The chain uses TRBV14 and TRBJ2-7; D might be TRBD1 (5 bases). Trimming pared 4 bases from V and 0 bases from J, leaving 16 bases between. The CDR3 is 16 residues long. Germline V gene data show CDR1 as SGHDN and CDR2 as FVKESK. For the CDR3, the DNA is TGTGCCAGCAGCCCCCTTGGATACGGACACTCCTACGAGCAGTACTTC. Its protein is CASSPLGYGHSYEQYF.

The chain links TRBV29-1 to TRBJ2-7; D not resolved. This CDR3 contains 12 residues. The V end lost 4 bases, the J end lost 3 bases, and 10 bases lay between the germline ends. The V gene's germline CDR1 is SQVTM and CDR2 ANQGSEA. The DNA of the CDR3 is TGCAGCGTTGCCGACTCTCGCTACGAGCAGTACGTC. Residues: CSVADSRYEQYV.

The V and J genes are TRBV11-3 and TRBJ2-1; possible D gene TRBD1, 6 bases. This CDR3 comprises 16 residues. Trimming took 3 bases from V and 7 from J, leaving 19 bases between them. The germline CDR1 and CDR2 sequences are SGHNT and YENEEA. CDR3 DNA: TGTGCCAGCAGCTTCCGGGGACCACAGGGCCTAAATGAGCAGTTCTTC. Its protein is CASSFRGPQGLNEQFF. The full variable domain, its missing parts supplied by reference TRBV11-3 and TRBJ2-1, is EAGVVQSPRYKIIEKKQPVAFWCNPISGHNTLYWYLQNLGQGPELLIRYENEEAVDDSQLPKDRFSAERLKGVDSTLKIQPAELGDSAVYLCASSFRGPQGLNEQFFGPGTRLTVL.

The chain couples TRBV12-5 to TRBJ1-1; 8 positions agree with TRBD1. The V gene's germline CDR1 is LGHNT and CDR2 FRNRAP. The ends lost 7 bases at V and 4 bases at J; junction bases unmatched: 5. This CDR3 region has 13 residues. CDR3 in amino acids: CASALTGGTEAFF. In DNA form, the CDR3 reads TGTGCTAGTGCCCTCACAGGGGGCACTGAAGCTTTCTTT. Full variable domain (missing parts from reference TRBV12-5 and TRBJ1-1): DARVTQTPRHKVTEMGQEVTMRCQPILGHNTVFWYRQTMMQGLELLAYFRNRAPLDDSGMPKDRFSAEMPDATLATLKIQPSEPRDSAVYFCASALTGGTEAFFGQGTRLTVV.

This chain uses TRBV28 with TRBJ1-5, with 9 nucleotides matching TRBD1. CDR1 is MDHEN and CDR2 is SYDVKM in the germline V gene. The CDR3 is 15 residues long. Unmatched junction bases numbered 2, after V lost 5 bases and J lost 0 bases. The CDR3 is CASSRTGASNQPQHF. As DNA, the CDR3 is TGTGCCAGCAGTCGGACAGGGGCTAGCAATCAGCCCCAGCATTTT.